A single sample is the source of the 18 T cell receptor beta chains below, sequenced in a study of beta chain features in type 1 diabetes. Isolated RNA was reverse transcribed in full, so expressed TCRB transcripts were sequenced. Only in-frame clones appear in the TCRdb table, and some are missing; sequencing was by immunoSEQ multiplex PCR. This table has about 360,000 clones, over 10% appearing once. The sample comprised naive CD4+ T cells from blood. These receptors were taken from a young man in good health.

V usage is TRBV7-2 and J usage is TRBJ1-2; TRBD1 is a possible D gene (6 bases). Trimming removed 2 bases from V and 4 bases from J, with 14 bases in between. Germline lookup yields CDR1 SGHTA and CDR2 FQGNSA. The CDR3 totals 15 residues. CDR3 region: CASSLYRSRGYGYTF. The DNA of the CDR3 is TGTGCCAGCAGCTTATACAGATCCAGGGGCTATGGCTACACCTTC.

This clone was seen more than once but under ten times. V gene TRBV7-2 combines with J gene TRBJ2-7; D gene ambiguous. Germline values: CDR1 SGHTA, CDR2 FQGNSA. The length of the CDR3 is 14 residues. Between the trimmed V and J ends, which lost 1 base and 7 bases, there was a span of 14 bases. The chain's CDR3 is CASSLVAPAGEQYF. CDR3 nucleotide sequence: TGTGCCAGCAGCTTAGTCGCGCCGGCAGGTGAGCAGTACTTC. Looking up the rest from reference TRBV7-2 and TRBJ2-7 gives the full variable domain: GAGVSQSPSNKVTEKGKDVELRCDPISGHTALYWYRQSLGQGLEFLIYFQGNSAPDKSGLPSDRFSAERTGGSVSTLTIQRTQQEDSAVYLCASSLVAPAGEQYFGPGTRLTVT.

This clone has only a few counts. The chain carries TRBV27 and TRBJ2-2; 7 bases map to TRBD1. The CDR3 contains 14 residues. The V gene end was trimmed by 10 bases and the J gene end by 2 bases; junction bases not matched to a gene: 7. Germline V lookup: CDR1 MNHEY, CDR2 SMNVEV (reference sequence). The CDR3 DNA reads TGTGCCACCCGCCGGGACAGAAACACCGGGGAGCTGTTTTTT. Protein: CATRRDRNTGELFF.

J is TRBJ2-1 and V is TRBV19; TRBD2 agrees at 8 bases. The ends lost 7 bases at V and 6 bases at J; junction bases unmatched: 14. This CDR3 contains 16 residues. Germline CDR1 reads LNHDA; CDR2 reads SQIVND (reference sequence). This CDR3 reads CASKRVASGSGNEQFF. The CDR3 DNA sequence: TGTGCCAGTAAGAGAGTTGCCAGCGGGAGTGGCAATGAGCAGTTCTTC.

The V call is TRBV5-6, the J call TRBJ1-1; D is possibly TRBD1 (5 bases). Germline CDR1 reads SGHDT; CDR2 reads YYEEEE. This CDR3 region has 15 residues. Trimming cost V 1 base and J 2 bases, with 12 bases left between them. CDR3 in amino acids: CASSLWGTRNTEAFF. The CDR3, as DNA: TGTGCCAGCAGCTTGTGGGGCACGCGAAACACTGAAGCTTTCTTT.

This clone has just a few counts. The CDR3 loop is CASGLVPRAGNEKLFF. CDR3 nucleotides: TGTGCTAGTGGTTTGGTACCGAGGGCCGGGAATGAAAAACTGTTTTTT. This chain uses TRBV12-5 with TRBJ1-4; D gene ambiguous. From germline, CDR1 is LGHNT and CDR2 FRNRAP. The CDR3 is 16 amino acids. Trimming pared 0 bases from V and 5 bases from J, leaving 13 bases between.

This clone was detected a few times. The CDR3 nucleotides read TGCAGCGTTGAGTCTCTCAGAAACACTGAAGCTTTCTTT. Amino acid sequence: CSVESLRNTEAFF. The chain links TRBV29-1 to TRBJ1-1; D gene uncertain. Per germline, CDR1 SQVTM and CDR2 ANQGSEA. This CDR3 is 13 amino acids long. Trimming stripped 3 bases from V and 2 bases from J, with 10 bases between.

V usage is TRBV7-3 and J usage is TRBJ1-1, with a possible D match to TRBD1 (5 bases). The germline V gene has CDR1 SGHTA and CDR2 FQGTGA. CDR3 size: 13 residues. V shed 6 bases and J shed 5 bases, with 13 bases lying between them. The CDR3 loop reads CASSFREGTEAFF. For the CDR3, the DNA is TGTGCCAGCAGTTTCAGGGAGGGGACTGAAGCTTTCTTT.

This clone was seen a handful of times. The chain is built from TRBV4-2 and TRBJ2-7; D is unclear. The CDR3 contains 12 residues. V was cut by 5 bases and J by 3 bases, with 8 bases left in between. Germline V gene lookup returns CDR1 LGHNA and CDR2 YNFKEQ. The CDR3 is CASSSYDYEQYF. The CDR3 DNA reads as TGTGCCAGCAGCTCCTACGACTACGAGCAGTACTTC.

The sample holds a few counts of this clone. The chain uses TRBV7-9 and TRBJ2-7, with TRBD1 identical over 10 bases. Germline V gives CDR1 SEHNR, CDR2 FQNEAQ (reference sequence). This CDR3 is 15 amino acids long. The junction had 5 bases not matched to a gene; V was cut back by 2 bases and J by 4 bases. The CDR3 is CASSLQGTGVYEQYF. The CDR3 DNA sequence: TGTGCCAGCAGCTTACAAGGGACAGGGGTTTACGAGCAGTACTTC.

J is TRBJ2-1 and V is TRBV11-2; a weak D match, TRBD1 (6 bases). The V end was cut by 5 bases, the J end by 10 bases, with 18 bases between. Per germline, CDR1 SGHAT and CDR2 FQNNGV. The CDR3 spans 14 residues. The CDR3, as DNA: TGTGCCAGCAGCCCTGGGGGCGGACACGGAGAGCAGTTCTTC. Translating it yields CASSPGGGHGEQFF.

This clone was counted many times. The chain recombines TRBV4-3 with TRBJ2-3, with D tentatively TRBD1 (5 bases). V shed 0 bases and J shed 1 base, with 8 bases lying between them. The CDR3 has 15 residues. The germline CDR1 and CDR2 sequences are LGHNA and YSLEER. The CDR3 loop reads CASSQDGARTDTQYF. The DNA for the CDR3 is TGCGCCAGCAGCCAAGATGGGGCTCGCACAGATACGCAGTATTTT.

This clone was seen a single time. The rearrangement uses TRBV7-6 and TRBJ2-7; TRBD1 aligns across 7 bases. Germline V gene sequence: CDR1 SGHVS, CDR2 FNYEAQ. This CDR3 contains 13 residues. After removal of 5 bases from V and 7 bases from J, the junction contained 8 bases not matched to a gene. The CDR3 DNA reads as TGTGCCAGCAGCCTGACAGGGCAGAGAGAGCAGTACTTC. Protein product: CASSLTGQREQYF.

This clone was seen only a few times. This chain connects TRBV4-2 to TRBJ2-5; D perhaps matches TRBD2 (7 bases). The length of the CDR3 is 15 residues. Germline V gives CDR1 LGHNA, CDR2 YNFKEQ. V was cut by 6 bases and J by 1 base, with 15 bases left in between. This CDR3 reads CASSLYRGAQETQYF. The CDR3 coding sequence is TGTGCCAGCAGTCTATATCGGGGGGCCCAAGAGACCCAGTACTTC.

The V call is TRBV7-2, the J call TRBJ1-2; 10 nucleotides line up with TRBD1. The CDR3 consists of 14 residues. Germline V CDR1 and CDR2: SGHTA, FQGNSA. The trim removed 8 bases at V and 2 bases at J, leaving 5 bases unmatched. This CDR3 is CASRGQGGNYGYTF. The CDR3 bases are TGTGCCAGCCGAGGACAGGGGGGCAACTATGGCTACACCTTC.

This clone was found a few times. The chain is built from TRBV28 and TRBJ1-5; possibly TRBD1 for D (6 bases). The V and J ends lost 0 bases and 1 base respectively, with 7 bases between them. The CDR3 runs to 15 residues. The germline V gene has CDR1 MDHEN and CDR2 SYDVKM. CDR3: CASSLWGASNQPQHF. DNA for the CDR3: TGTGCCAGCAGTTTATGGGGGGCAAGCAATCAGCCCCAGCATTTT.

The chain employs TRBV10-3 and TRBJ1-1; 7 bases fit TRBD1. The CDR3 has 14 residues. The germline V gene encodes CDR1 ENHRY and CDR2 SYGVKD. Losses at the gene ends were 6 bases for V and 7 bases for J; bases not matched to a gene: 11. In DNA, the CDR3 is TGTGCCATCAGGTTGGGACAGACGGGAGATGAAGCTTTCTTT. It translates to CAIRLGQTGDEAFF.

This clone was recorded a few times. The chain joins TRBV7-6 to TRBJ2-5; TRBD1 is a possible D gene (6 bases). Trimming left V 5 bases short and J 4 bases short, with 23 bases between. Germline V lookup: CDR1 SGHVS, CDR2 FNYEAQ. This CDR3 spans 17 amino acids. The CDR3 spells CASSRISGVGSAETQYF. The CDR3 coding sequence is TGTGCCAGCAGCCGCATCTCAGGGGTGGGGTCCGCAGAGACCCAGTACTTC. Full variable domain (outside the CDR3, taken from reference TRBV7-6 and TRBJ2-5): GAGVSQSPRYKVTKRGQDVALRCDPISGHVSLYWYRQALGQGPEFLTYFNYEAQQDKSGLPNDRFSAERPEGSISTLTIQRTEQRDSAMYRCASSRISGVGSAETQYFGPGTRLLVL.